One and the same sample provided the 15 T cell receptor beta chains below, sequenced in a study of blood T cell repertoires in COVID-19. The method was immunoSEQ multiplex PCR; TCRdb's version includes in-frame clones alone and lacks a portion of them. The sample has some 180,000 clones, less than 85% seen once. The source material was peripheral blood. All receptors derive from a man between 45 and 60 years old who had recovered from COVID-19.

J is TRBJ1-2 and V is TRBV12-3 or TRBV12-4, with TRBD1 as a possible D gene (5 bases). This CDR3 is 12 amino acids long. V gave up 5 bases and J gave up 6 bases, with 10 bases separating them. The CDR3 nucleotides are TGTGCCAGCAGTCTCCGGGGGGATGGCTACACCTTC. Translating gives CASSLRGDGYTF.

The CDR3 loop is CASGLLGTGGTQPQHF. The DNA of the CDR3 is TGTGCCAGCGGTCTTTTGGGGACAGGGGGGACTCAGCCCCAGCATTTT. The chain combines TRBV2 with TRBJ1-5, with 11 bases matching TRBD1. CDR1 is SNHLY and CDR2 is FYNNEI in the germline V gene. This CDR3 has 16 amino acids. V shed 8 bases, J shed 6 bases, and the junction held 12 bases outside the gene matches.

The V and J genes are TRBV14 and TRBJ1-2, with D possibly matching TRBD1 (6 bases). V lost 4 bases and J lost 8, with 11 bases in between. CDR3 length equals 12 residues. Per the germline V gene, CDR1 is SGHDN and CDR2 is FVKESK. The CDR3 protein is CASSLRDTGYTF. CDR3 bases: TGTGCCAGCAGCCTCCGGGACACCGGCTACACCTTC.

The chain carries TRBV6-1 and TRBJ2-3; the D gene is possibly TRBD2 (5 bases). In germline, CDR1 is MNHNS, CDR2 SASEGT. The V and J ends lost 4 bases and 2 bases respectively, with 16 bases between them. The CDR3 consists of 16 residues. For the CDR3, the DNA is TGTGCCAGCAGTGTCCGGGGTCCTCATTCCACAGATACGCAGTATTTT. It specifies CASSVRGPHSTDTQYF.

The CDR3 region is CASSLEAQGLGVETQYF. The CDR3 coding sequence is TGTGCCAGCAGCTTAGAAGCTCAGGGACTAGGAGTTGAGACCCAGTACTTC. The chain uses TRBV7-8 and TRBJ2-5; 8 bases are shared with TRBD2. The J segment lost 5 bases and the V segment lost 1 base, leaving 12 bases of the junction unmatched. This CDR3 region has 17 residues. The germline V gene has CDR1 SGHVS and CDR2 FQNEAQ.

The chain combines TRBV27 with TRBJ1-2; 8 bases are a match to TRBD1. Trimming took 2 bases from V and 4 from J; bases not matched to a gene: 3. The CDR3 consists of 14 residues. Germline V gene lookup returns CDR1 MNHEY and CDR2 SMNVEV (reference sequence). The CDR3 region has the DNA TGTGCCAGCAGTTTAACAGGGGGGGTCTATGGCTACACCTTC. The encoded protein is CASSLTGGVYGYTF.

The CDR3 here is CASRATSVDLNEQFF. Written as DNA, the CDR3 is TGTGCCAGCAGGGCGACTAGCGTCGATTTGAATGAGCAGTTCTTC. This rearrangement joins TRBV2 to TRBJ2-1; 8 bases fit TRBD2. The junction had 11 bases not matched to a gene; V was cut back by 6 bases and J by 7 bases. The germline CDR1 and CDR2 sequences are SNHLY and FYNNEI. This CDR3 is 15 amino acids long.

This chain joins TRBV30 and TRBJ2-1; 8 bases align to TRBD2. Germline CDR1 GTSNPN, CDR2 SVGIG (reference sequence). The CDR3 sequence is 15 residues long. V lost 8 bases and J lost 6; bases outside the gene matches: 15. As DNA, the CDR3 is TGTGCCGGGAAGGGCGGGACTAGGGACCCCAATGAGCAGTTCTTC. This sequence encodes CAGKGGTRDPNEQFF. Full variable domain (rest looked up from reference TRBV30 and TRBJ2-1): SQTIHQWPATLVQPVGSPLSLECTVEGTSNPNLYWYRQAAGRGLQLLFYSVGIGQISSEVPQNLSASRPQDRQFILSSKKLLLSDSGFYLCAGKGGTRDPNEQFFGPGTRLTVL.

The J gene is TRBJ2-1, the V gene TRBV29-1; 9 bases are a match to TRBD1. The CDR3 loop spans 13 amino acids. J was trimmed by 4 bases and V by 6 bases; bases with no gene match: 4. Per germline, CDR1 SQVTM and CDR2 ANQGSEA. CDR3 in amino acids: CSVPGTGYNEQFF. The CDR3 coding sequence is TGCAGCGTGCCGGGGACAGGGTACAATGAGCAGTTCTTC.

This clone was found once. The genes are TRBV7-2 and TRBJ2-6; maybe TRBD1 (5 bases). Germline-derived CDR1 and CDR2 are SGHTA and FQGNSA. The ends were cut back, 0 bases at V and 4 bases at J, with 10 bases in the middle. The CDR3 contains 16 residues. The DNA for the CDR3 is TGTGCCAGCAGCTTAGCTTCAGGGCCCGGGGCCAACGTCCTGACTTTC. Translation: CASSLASGPGANVLTF.

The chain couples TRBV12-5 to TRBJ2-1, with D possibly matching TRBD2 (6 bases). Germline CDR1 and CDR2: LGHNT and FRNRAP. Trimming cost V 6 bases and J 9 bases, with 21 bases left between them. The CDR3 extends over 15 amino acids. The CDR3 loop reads CASGPLGGRELEQFF. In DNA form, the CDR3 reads TGTGCTAGTGGCCCCCTCGGGGGACGGGAGCTTGAGCAGTTCTTC.

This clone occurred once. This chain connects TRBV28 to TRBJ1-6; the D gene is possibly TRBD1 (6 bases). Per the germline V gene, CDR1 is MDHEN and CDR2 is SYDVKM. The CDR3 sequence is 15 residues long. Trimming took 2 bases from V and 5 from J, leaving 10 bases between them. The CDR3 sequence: CASSLGGAHNSPLHF. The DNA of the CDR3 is TGTGCCAGCAGTTTAGGGGGGGCCCATAATTCACCCCTCCACTTT.

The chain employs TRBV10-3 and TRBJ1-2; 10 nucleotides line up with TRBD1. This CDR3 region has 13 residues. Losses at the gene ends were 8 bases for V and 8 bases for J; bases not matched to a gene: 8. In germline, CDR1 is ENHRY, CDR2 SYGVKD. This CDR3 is CAIPRDRGNGYTF. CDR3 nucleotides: TGTGCCATCCCCCGGGACAGGGGAAACGGCTACACCTTC.

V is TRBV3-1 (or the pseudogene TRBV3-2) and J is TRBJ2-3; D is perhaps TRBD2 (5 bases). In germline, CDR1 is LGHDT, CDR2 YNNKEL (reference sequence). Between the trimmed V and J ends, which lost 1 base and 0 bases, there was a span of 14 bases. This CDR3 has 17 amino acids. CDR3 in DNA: TGTGCCAGCAGCCAAGTGGACTCTCCACGTAGCACAGATACGCAGTATTTT. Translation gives CASSQVDSPRSTDTQYF.

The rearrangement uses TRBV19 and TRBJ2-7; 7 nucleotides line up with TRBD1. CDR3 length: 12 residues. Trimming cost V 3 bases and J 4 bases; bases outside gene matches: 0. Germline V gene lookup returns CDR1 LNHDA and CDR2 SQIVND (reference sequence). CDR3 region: CASSMDRYEQYF. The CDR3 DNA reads TGTGCCAGTAGTATGGACAGGTACGAGCAGTACTTC.